The T cell receptor (beta chain) described here comes from a study of shared clonotypes between healthy human individuals. Study-level information: A couple of women and a few men aged 18 to 49 served as donors.

The ends lost 7 bases at V and 15 bases at J; junction bases unmatched: 7. The CDR3 totals 11 residues. Germline lookup yields CDR1 ENHRY and CDR2 SYGVKD. In its sample, this clone was seen once. Sequencing used immunoSEQ multiplex PCR; TCRdb keeps in-frame clones, though not all of them. Of around 2,000,000 clones listed, about 95% are singletons. The source of this sequence is a man between 18 and 29 years old in good health. V usage is TRBV10-3 and J usage is TRBJ2-3, with TRBD2 matching 10 bases. Specimen: naive CD4+ T cells sorted from blood. Described subset: CD45RA+ positively selected. CDR3 nucleotide sequence: TGTGCCATCACTACTGGGACTAGCGTATATTTT. This gives the protein CAITTGTSVYF.